The 14 T cell receptor beta chains listed next were all sequenced from one sample in a study of radiotherapy plus CTLA-4 blockade in lung cancer. Clones were read by immunoSEQ multiplex PCR, and TCRdb kept only the in-frame ones, dropping some. In the table there are approximately 94,000 clones, approximately 78% of which are singletons. Specimen: peripheral blood, collected from a patient treated with radiotherapy plus ipilimumab. Receptors originate from a human donor with non-small cell lung cancer that progressed on radiotherapy plus ipilimumab.

V is TRBV5-1 and J is TRBJ2-1; 11 bases map to TRBD2. The germline V gene has CDR1 SGHRS and CDR2 YFSETQ. The CDR3 runs to 15 residues. The J segment lost 6 bases and the V segment lost 6 bases, leaving 8 bases of the junction unmatched. CDR3 amino acids: CASNLLAGGGNEQFF. CDR3 coding DNA: TGCGCCAGCAACCTTCTAGCGGGAGGCGGCAATGAGCAGTTCTTC.

This clone was observed a few times. An end of the junction does not agree with germline; a read error may underlie this. CDR3 region: CAISESGSSYEQYF. The DNA for the CDR3 is TGTGCCATCAGTGAGTCCGGCAGCTCCTACGAGCAGTACTTC. The chain has TRBV6-1 and TRBJ2-7; the D is unclear. The CDR3 runs to 14 residues. CDR1 MNHNS and CDR2 SASEGT come from the germline V gene.

CDR3 sequence (DNA): TGTGCCAGCAGCTCCGGACGGACTAGCGGGAGAAGGCAGTTCTTC. Translation: CASSSGRTSGRRQFF. The chain has TRBV11-2 and TRBJ2-1; the match to TRBD2 covers 13 bases. This CDR3 is 15 amino acids long. Germline CDR1 and CDR2: SGHAT and FQNNGV. The J segment lost 12 bases and the V segment lost 4 bases, leaving 9 bases of the junction unmatched.

The chain recombines TRBV28 with TRBJ2-7; D possibly corresponds to TRBD1 (6 bases). The ends were cut back, 7 bases at V and 6 bases at J, with 22 bases in the middle. Per germline, CDR1 MDHEN and CDR2 SYDVKM. The CDR3 has 15 residues. CDR3 region: CASTQAQGAAREQYF. The CDR3 coding sequence is TGTGCCAGCACTCAGGCACAGGGAGCGGCACGCGAGCAGTACTTC.

This chain joins TRBV5-1 and TRBJ2-3; no clear D. The germline V gene encodes CDR1 SGHRS and CDR2 YFSETQ. V was clipped by 4 bases and J by 2 bases, with 14 bases between them. This CDR3 region has 15 residues. The CDR3 region has the DNA TGCGCCAGCAGCCCCTCCCCGGGCGTCACAGATACGCAGTATTTT. As protein: CASSPSPGVTDTQYF.

This chain uses TRBV6-6 with TRBJ1-1; D perhaps matches TRBD1 (5 bases). V lost 6 bases, J lost 8 bases, and 19 bases lay in between. The CDR3 sequence is 14 residues long. Germline lookup yields CDR1 MNHNY and CDR2 SVGAGI (reference sequence). In DNA, the CDR3 is TGTGCCAGCAGCCCAAGCTATCAGGGATCCGAAGCTTTCTTT. Translation gives CASSPSYQGSEAFF.

The CDR3 loop is CASSLDHPTPPEQYF. CDR3 bases: TGTGCCAGCAGCTTAGACCACCCTACCCCCCCCGAGCAGTACTTC. This chain uses TRBV7-9 with TRBJ2-7; no reliable D call. The germline V and J ends were trimmed by 1 base and 6 bases, with 16 bases remaining between them. Germline CDR1 is SEHNR and CDR2 is FQNEAQ (reference sequence). This CDR3 spans 15 amino acids.

The J gene is TRBJ2-7, the V gene TRBV28; D possibly corresponds to TRBD1 (5 bases). CDR1 is MDHEN and CDR2 is SYDVKM in the germline V gene. V was trimmed by 2 bases and J by 0 bases, leaving 14 bases between them. The CDR3 covers 16 residues. The CDR3 is CASSLRPGLSSYEQYF. The DNA for the CDR3 is TGTGCCAGCAGTTTACGTCCAGGGTTAAGCTCCTACGAGCAGTACTTC.

This rearrangement joins TRBV5-6 to TRBJ2-3; D perhaps matches TRBD2 (6 bases). Germline values: CDR1 SGHDT, CDR2 YYEEEE. The V end lost 1 base, the J end lost 4 bases, and 7 bases lay between the germline ends. This CDR3 region has 13 residues. In DNA form, the CDR3 reads TGTGCCAGCAGCTTGACGGGGGCAGATACGCAGTATTTT. Translated, it gives CASSLTGADTQYF.

CDR3 region: CASSTDGEKLFF. The CDR3 DNA reads as TGTGCCAGCAGTACGGACGGTGAAAAACTGTTTTTT. The chain carries TRBV5-4 and TRBJ1-4; D uncertain. The CDR3 has 12 amino acids. Trimming shortened V by 5 bases and J by 7 bases, and 9 bases separated the two germline ends. Germline-derived CDR1 and CDR2 are SGHNT and YYREEE (reference sequence). The full variable domain, with the rest looked up from reference TRBV5-4 and TRBJ1-4, is ETGVTQSPTHLIKTRGQQVTLRCSSQSGHNTVSWYQQALGQGPQFIFQYYREEENGRGNFPPRFSGLQFPNYSSELNVNALELDDSALYLCASSTDGEKLFFGSGTQLSVL.

The count of this clone is one. This sequence joins TRBV7-8 and TRBJ2-1; D not resolved. This CDR3 contains 15 residues. CDR1 and CDR2 (germline): SGHVS, FQNEAQ. V dropped 3 bases and J dropped 0 bases, with 9 bases sitting between them. The CDR3 protein is CASSLLLNSYNEQFF. CDR3 sequence (DNA): TGTGCCAGCAGCTTGTTGTTAAACTCCTACAATGAGCAGTTCTTC.

This chain uses TRBV27 with TRBJ2-5; D gene ambiguous. Between the trimmed V and J ends, which lost 2 bases and 1 base, there was a span of 11 bases. The CDR3 length is 15 residues. Looked up from germline, CDR1 is MNHEY and CDR2 is SMNVEV (reference sequence). CDR3 nucleotide sequence: TGTGCCAGCAGTTTACGATCGGCAGTCCAAGAGACCCAGTACTTC. Its translation: CASSLRSAVQETQYF.

The V and J genes are TRBV28 and TRBJ2-1, with TRBD2 matching over 10 bases. This CDR3 comprises 14 residues. J gave up 9 bases and V 4 bases, and 6 bases lay outside the gene matches. CDR1 and CDR2 from the germline V gene are MDHEN and SYDVKM. CDR3 region: CASSYGLAGAEQFF. Written as DNA, the CDR3 is TGTGCCAGCAGTTATGGTCTAGCGGGAGCTGAGCAGTTCTTC.

J is TRBJ1-3 and V is TRBV28; D might be TRBD1 (5 bases). This CDR3 contains 14 residues. Trimming removed 2 bases at V and 4 bases at J, with 9 bases between. Germline V gene data show CDR1 as MDHEN and CDR2 as SYDVKM. CDR3 residues: CASSLQGIGNTIYF. The CDR3 coding sequence is TGTGCCAGCAGTTTACAGGGAATCGGAAACACCATATATTTT.